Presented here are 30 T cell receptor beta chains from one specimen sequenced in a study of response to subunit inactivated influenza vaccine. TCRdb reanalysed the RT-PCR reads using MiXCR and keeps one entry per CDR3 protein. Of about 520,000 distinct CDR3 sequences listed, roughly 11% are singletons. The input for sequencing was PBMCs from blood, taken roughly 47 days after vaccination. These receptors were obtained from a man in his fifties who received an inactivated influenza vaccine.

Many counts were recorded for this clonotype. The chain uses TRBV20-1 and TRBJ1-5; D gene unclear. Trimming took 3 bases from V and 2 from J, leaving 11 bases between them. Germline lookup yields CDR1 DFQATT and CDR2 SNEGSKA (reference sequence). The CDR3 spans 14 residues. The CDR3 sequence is CSARATLRNQPQHF. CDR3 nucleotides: TGCAGTGCTAGGGCCACCCTACGCAATCAGCCCCAGCATTTT.

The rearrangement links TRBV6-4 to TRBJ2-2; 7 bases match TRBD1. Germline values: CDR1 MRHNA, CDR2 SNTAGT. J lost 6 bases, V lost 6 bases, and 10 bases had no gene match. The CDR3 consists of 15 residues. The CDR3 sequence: CASRSSRDSPGELFF. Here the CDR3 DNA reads TGTGCCAGCAGATCGTCCCGGGACAGCCCCGGGGAGCTGTTTTTT.

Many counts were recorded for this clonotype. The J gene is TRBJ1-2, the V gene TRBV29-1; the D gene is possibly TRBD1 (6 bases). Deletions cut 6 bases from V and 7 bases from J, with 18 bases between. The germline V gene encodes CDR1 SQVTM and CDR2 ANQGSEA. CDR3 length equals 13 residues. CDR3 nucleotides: TGCAGCGTCGGAGGAGGGGGGAGGCCTGGCTACACCTTC. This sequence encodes CSVGGGGRPGYTF. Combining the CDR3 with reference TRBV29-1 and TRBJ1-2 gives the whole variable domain SAVISQKPSRDICQRGTSLTIQCQVDSQVTMMFWYRQQPGQSLTLIATANQGSEATYESGFVIDKFPISRPNLTFSTLTVSNMSPEDSSIYLCSVGGGGRPGYTFGSGTRLTVV.

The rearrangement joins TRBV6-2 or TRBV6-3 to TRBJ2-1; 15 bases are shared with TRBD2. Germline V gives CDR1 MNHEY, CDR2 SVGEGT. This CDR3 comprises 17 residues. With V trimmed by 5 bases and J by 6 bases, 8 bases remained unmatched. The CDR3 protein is CASSPGTSGGTSNEQFF. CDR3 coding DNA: TGTGCCAGCAGTCCCGGGACTAGCGGGGGGACTTCCAATGAGCAGTTCTTC.

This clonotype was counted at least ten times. The CDR3 reads CAISDLRGSYEQYF. The CDR3 DNA reads as TGTGCCATCAGTGACCTGCGAGGGTCCTACGAGCAGTACTTC. The chain combines TRBV10-3 with TRBJ2-7, with D tentatively TRBD2 (5 bases). The V gene lost 3 bases and the J gene lost 1 base, with 10 bases spanning the gap. The CDR3 is 14 amino acids. Germline V gene lookup returns CDR1 ENHRY and CDR2 SYGVKD.

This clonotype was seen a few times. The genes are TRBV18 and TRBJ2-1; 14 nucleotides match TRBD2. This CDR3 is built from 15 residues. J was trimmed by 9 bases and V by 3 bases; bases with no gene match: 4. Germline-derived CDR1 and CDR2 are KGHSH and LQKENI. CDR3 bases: TGTGCCAGCTCACCGACTAGCGGGAGGGCCCTTGAGCAGTTCTTC. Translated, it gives CASSPTSGRALEQFF.

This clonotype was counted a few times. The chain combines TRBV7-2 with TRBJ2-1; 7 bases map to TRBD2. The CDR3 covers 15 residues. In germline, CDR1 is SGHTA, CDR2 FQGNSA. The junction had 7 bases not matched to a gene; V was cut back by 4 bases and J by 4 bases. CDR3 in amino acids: CASSSRAGPYNEQFF. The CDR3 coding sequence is TGTGCCAGCAGCTCCAGAGCGGGGCCGTACAATGAGCAGTTCTTC.

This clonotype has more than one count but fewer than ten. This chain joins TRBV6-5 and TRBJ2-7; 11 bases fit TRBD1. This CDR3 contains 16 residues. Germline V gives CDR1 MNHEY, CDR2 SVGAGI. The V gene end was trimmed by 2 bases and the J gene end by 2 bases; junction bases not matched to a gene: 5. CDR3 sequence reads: CASSYRTGGAPYEQYF. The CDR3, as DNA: TGTGCCAGCAGTTACCGGACAGGGGGCGCCCCCTACGAGCAGTACTTC.

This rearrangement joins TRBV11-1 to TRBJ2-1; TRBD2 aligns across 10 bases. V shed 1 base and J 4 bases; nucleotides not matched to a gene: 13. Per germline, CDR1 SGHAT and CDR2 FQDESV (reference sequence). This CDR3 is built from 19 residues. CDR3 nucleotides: TGTGCCAGCAGCTTAGGGGTCCTAGCGGGAGTAGACCTATACAATGAGCAGTTCTTC. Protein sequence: CASSLGVLAGVDLYNEQFF.

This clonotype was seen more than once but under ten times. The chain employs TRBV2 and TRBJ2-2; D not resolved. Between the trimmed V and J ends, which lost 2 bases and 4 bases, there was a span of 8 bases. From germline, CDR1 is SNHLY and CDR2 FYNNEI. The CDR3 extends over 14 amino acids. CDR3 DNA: TGTGCCAGCAGTGAATTGGGAATCACCGGGGAGCTGTTTTTT. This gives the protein CASSELGITGELFF.

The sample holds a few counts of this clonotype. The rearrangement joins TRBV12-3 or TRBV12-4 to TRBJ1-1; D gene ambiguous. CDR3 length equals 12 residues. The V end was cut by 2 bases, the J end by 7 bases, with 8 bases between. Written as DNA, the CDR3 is TGTGCCAGCAGTTTATCACTCCTTGAAGCTTTCTTT. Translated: CASSLSLLEAFF.

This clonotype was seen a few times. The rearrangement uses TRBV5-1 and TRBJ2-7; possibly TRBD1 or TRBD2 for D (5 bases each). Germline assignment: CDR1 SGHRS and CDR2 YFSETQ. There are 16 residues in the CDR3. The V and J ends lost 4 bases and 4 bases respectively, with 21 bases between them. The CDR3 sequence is CASSAGEGMVRYEQYF. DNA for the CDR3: TGCGCCAGCAGCGCCGGAGAGGGGATGGTTAGGTACGAGCAGTACTTC.

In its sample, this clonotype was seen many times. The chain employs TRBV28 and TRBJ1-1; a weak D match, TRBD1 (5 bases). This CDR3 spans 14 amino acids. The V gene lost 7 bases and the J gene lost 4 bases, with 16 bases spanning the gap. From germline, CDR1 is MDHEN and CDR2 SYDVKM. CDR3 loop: CASTLRGGRTEAFF. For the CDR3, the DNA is TGTGCCAGCACCCTGAGGGGAGGACGCACTGAAGCTTTCTTT.

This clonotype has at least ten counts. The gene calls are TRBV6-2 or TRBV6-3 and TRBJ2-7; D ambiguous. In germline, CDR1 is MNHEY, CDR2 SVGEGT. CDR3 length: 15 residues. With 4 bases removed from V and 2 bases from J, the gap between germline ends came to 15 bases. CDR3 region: CASSFTDQGAYEQYF. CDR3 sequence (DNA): TGTGCCAGCAGTTTCACGGACCAAGGCGCCTACGAGCAGTACTTC.

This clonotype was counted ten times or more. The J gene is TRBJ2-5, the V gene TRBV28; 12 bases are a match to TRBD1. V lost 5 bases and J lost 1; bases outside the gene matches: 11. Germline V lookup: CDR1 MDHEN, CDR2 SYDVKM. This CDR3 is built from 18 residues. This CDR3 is CASSRRDRGRRLQETQYF. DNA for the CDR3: TGTGCCAGCAGTCGCCGGGACAGGGGGCGCCGCCTCCAAGAGACCCAGTACTTC.

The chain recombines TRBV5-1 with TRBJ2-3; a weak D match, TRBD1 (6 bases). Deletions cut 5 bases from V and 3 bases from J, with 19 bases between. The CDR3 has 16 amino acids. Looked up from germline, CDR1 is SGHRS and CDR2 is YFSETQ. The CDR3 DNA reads TGCGCCAGCAGTCCTCAGCGTGGGGGCTGGACAGATACGCAGTATTTT. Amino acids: CASSPQRGGWTDTQYF.

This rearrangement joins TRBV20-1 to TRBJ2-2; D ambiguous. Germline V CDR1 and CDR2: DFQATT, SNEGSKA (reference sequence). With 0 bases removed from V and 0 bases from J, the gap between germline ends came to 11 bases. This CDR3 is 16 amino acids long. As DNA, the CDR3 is TGCAGTGCTAGAGATGGTAGGACCGCGAACACCGGGGAGCTGTTTTTT. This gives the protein CSARDGRTANTGELFF.

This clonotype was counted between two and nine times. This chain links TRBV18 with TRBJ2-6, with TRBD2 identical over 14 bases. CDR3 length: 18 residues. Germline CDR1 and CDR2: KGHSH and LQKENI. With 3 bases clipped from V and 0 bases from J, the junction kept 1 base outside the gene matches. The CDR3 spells CASSPGLAGVSGANVLTF. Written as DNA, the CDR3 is TGTGCCAGCTCACCGGGACTAGCGGGGGTCTCTGGGGCCAACGTCCTGACTTTC.

CDR3 in amino acids: CASSYPRGVAFF. The CDR3, as DNA: TGTGCCAGCAGTTACCCCCGTGGTGTAGCTTTCTTT. V is TRBV6-5 and J is TRBJ1-1; no clear D gene. This CDR3 contains 12 residues. In germline, CDR1 is MNHEY, CDR2 SVGAGI. The V and J ends lost 2 bases and 10 bases respectively, with 11 bases between them.

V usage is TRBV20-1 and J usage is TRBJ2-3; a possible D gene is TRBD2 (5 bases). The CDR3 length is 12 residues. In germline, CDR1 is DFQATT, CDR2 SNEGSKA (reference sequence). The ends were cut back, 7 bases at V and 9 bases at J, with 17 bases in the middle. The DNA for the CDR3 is TGCAGTGGCGCGGGTCTGGTGGGGACGCAGTATTTT. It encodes CSGAGLVGTQYF.

The CDR3 sequence is CASSLGGQVAQYTQYF. The CDR3 nucleotides are TGTGCCAGCAGCTTAGGGGGACAGGTAGCACAGTATACGCAGTATTTT. The rearrangement links TRBV7-9 to TRBJ2-3; TRBD1 aligns across 8 bases. The V and J ends lost 1 base and 7 bases, in that order; junction bases with no gene match: 10. The V gene's germline CDR1 is SEHNR and CDR2 FQNEAQ (reference sequence). The length of the CDR3 is 16 residues.

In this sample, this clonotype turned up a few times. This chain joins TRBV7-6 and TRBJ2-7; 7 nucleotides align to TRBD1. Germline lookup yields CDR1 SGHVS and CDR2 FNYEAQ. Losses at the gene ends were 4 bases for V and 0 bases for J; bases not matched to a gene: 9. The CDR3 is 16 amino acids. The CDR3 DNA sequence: TGTGCCAGCAGCTCCGGGGCAGGGGGAGACTCCTACGAGCAGTACTTC. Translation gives CASSSGAGGDSYEQYF.

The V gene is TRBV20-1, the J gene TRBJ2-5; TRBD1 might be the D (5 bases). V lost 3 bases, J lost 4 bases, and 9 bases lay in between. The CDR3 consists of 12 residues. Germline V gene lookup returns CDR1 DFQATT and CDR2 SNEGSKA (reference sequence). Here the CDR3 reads CSARNRGETQYF. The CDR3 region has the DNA TGCAGTGCTAGGAATAGGGGAGAGACCCAGTACTTC.

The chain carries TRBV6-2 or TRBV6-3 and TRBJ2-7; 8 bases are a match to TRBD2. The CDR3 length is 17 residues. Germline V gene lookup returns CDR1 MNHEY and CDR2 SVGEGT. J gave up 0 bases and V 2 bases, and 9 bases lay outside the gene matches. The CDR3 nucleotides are TGTGCCAGCAGTTACGCGGCGGGAGGAACGAGCTCCTACGAGCAGTACTTC. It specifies CASSYAAGGTSSYEQYF.

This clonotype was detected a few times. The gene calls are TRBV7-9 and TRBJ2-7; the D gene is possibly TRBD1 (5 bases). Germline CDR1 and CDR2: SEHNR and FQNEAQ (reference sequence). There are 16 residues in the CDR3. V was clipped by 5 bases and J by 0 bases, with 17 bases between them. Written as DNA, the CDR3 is TGTGCCAGCAGCGGACAAGGCCAGGGATTCTCCTACGAGCAGTACTTC. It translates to CASSGQGQGFSYEQYF.

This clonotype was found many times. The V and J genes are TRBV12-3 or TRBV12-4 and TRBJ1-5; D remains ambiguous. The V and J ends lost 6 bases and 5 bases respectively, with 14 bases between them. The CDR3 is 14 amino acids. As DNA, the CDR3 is TGTGCCAGCAGCCTGAAAGGGATGGATCAGCCCCAGCATTTT. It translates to CASSLKGMDQPQHF.

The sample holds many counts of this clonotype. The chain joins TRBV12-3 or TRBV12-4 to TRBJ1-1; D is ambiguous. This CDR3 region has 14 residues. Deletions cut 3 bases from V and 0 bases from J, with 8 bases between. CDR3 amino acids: CASSFRRMNTEAFF. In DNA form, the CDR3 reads TGTGCCAGCAGTTTTAGGCGGATGAACACTGAAGCTTTCTTT.

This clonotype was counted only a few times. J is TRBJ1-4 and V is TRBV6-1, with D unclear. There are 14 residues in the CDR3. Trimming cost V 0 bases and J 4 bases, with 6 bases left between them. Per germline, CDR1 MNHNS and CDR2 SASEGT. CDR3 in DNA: TGTGCCAGCAGTGAAGCAGGGTTTAATGAAAAACTGTTTTTT. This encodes CASSEAGFNEKLFF.

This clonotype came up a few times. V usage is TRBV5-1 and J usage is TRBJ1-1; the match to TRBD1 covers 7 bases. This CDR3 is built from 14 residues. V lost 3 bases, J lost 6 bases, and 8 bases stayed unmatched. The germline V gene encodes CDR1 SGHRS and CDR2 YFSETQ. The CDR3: CASSSTGMIAEAFF. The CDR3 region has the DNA TGCGCCAGCAGCTCGACAGGGATGATTGCTGAAGCTTTCTTT. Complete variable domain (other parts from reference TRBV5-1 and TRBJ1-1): KAGVTQTPRYLIKTRGQQVTLSCSPISGHRSVSWYQQTPGQGLQFLFEYFSETQRNKGNFPGRFSGRQFSNSRSEMNVSTLELGDSALYLCASSSTGMIAEAFFGQGTRLTVV.

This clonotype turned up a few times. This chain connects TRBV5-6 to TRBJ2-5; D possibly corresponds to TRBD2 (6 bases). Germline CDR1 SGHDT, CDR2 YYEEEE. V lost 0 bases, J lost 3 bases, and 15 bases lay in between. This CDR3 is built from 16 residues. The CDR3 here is CASSLEGRDSKETQYF. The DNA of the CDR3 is TGTGCCAGCAGCTTGGAGGGCAGGGACTCCAAAGAGACCCAGTACTTC.